This is a list of T cell receptor beta chains from one sample in a study of CD8+ T cells in alopecia areata. Clones were read by immunoSEQ multiplex PCR, and TCRdb kept only the in-frame ones, dropping some. The data contain about 91,000 clones, about 45% of them singletons. Material: CD4+ T cells sorted from blood. All receptors derive from a human donor with alopecia areata. Both conserved end residues are trimmed from each CDR3. Each record gives: J gene, V gene, CDR3 protein.

j_gene: TRBJ2-3
v_gene: TRBV29-1
CDR3aa: SLASGASDTQY

j_gene: TRBJ2-1
v_gene: TRBV29-1
CDR3aa: SVEVPSGRSKQF

j_gene: TRBJ1-5
v_gene: TRBV2
CDR3aa: ASGQAYQPQH

j_gene: TRBJ1-5
v_gene: TRBV30
CDR3aa: AWSVWQGDQPQH

j_gene: TRBJ1-1
v_gene: TRBV30
CDR3aa: AWGPEGTEAF

j_gene: TRBJ2-1
v_gene: TRBV27
CDR3aa: ASSLSGSSFGGGEQF

j_gene: TRBJ2-7
v_gene: TRBV29-1
CDR3aa: SVDGLAGDEQY

j_gene: TRBJ2-7
v_gene: TRBV4-3
CDR3aa: ASSHSLGQGGHEQY

j_gene: TRBJ1-1
v_gene: TRBV5-6
CDR3aa: ASSLSGEAF

j_gene: TRBJ2-6
v_gene: TRBV5-1
CDR3aa: ASSWSPGGAGANVLT

j_gene: TRBJ1-5
v_gene: TRBV14
CDR3aa: ASSQTRNQPQH

j_gene: TRBJ1-2
v_gene: TRBV10-3
CDR3aa: AISEGTDYGYT

j_gene: TRBJ1-4
v_gene: TRBV6-1
CDR3aa: ASRRTTGGEKLF

j_gene: TRBJ2-7
v_gene: TRBV23-1
CDR3aa: ASCPGGLDEQY

j_gene: TRBJ2-3
v_gene: TRBV2
CDR3aa: ASSAQGSPDTQY

j_gene: TRBJ2-3
v_gene: TRBV29-1
CDR3aa: SVEVTSGISDTQY

j_gene: TRBJ1-1
v_gene: TRBV29-1
CDR3aa: SVTGKGNTEAF

j_gene: TRBJ2-7
v_gene: TRBV30
CDR3aa: AWSPGQVGEQY

j_gene: TRBJ2-3
v_gene: TRBV6-1
CDR3aa: ASSEAGTSTDTQY

j_gene: TRBJ2-7
v_gene: TRBV30
CDR3aa: AWIAGGPR

j_gene: TRBJ2-5
v_gene: TRBV7-9
CDR3aa: ASSPRGMETQY

j_gene: TRBJ2-7
v_gene: TRBV5-1
CDR3aa: ASTSGGQGVYEQY

j_gene: TRBJ1-4
v_gene: TRBV5-1
CDR3aa: ASSLSKTNEKLF

j_gene: TRBJ2-7
v_gene: TRBV7-2
CDR3aa: ASRARGQGDEQY

j_gene: TRBJ1-6
v_gene: TRBV6-4
CDR3aa: ASSKREGNSPLH

j_gene: TRBJ2-7
v_gene: TRBV5-1
CDR3aa: ASSYAISSYEQY

j_gene: TRBJ2-3
v_gene: TRBV11-3
CDR3aa: ASSLDSGADTQY

j_gene: TRBJ1-2
v_gene: TRBV28
CDR3aa: ASSSSQGDGYT

j_gene: TRBJ2-6
v_gene: TRBV25-1
CDR3aa: ASSASLSSGANVLT

j_gene: TRBJ2-7
v_gene: TRBV28
CDR3aa: ASSPRAAGNGEQY

j_gene: TRBJ1-2
v_gene: TRBV6-5
CDR3aa: ASRPPTGVLGGYT

j_gene: TRBJ2-3
v_gene: TRBV7-9
CDR3aa: ATRSGTDTQY

j_gene: TRBJ2-2
v_gene: TRBV5-1
CDR3aa: ASSSQGAGTGELF

j_gene: TRBJ2-7
v_gene: TRBV29-1
CDR3aa: SAGKGVSEQY

j_gene: TRBJ1-2
v_gene: TRBV5-1
CDR3aa: ASSLGTGSGYT